Presented here are 31 T cell receptor beta chains from one specimen sequenced in a study of response to subunit inactivated influenza vaccine. TCRdb called the RT-PCR reads again in MiXCR, with one record for every CDR3 protein. This table holds 500,000 to 650,000 distinct CDR3 sequences, around 8% found once. This specimen consisted of PBMCs from blood, obtained around 2 years after vaccination. All receptors come from a man between 50 and 69 years old who received an inactivated influenza vaccine.

The chain uses TRBV5-1 and TRBJ1-1; 11 nucleotides align to TRBD1. CDR3 size: 16 residues. The germline CDR1 and CDR2 sequences are SGHRS and YFSETQ. The trim removed 4 bases at V and 0 bases at J, leaving 5 bases unmatched. The CDR3 DNA follows: TGCGCCAGCAGCCTGGGGACAGGGGGGATGAACACTGAAGCTTTCTTT. It translates to CASSLGTGGMNTEAFF.

This clonotype showed up just a few times. The chain uses TRBV12-3 or TRBV12-4 and TRBJ1-1, with D maybe TRBD1 (5 bases). V lost 1 base and J lost 8, with 8 bases in between. The CDR3 extends over 12 amino acids. CDR3 sequence: CASSLGGGEAFF. CDR3 sequence (DNA): TGTGCCAGCAGTTTAGGTGGGGGGGAAGCTTTCTTT.

Many counts were recorded for this clonotype. V is TRBV15 and J is TRBJ2-1; D gene uncertain. CDR3 length: 17 amino acids. The germline V gene has CDR1 LNHNV and CDR2 YYDKDF (reference sequence). V gave up 0 bases and J gave up 0 bases, with 12 bases separating them. CDR3 nucleotides: TGTGCCACCAGCAGAGATTTTGCAGGCCTCTCCTACAATGAGCAGTTCTTC. It is translated as CATSRDFAGLSYNEQFF.

This chain uses TRBV6-2 or TRBV6-3 with TRBJ2-2; no definite D call. The CDR3 totals 13 residues. The germline CDR1 and CDR2 sequences are MNHEY and SVGEGT. V was cut by 1 base and J by 4 bases, with 4 bases left in between. The CDR3: CASSYYLTGELFF. The CDR3 nucleotides read TGTGCCAGCAGTTACTACCTCACCGGGGAGCTGTTTTTT.

This clonotype has a handful of counts. The chain employs TRBV7-9 and TRBJ1-2; D may be TRBD1 (6 bases). CDR3 length: 14 residues. In germline, CDR1 is SEHNR, CDR2 FQNEAQ (reference sequence). V was cut by 6 bases and J by 0 bases, with 11 bases left in between. This CDR3 reads CASRGGAANYGYTF. The CDR3, as DNA: TGTGCCAGCAGGGGGGGGGCCGCTAACTATGGCTACACCTTC.

In this sample, this clonotype turned up a few times. The rearrangement links TRBV20-1 to TRBJ1-2, with unresolved D. Germline V CDR1 and CDR2: DFQATT, SNEGSKA (reference sequence). Between the trimmed V and J ends, which lost 6 bases and 4 bases, there was a span of 12 bases. The CDR3 sequence is 12 residues long. The CDR3: CSAWGGGYGYTF. The CDR3, as DNA: TGCAGTGCCTGGGGTGGTGGCTATGGCTACACCTTC.

The chain combines TRBV12-3 or TRBV12-4 with TRBJ1-2; D gene ambiguous. The CDR3 has 17 amino acids. The ends were cut back, 2 bases at V and 4 bases at J, with 20 bases in the middle. The CDR3 region is CASSLTGSGGLGYGYTF. The CDR3 DNA reads as TGTGCCAGCAGTTTAACCGGCTCGGGTGGATTGGGCTATGGCTACACCTTC.

This clonotype was detected a few times. V is TRBV5-1 and J is TRBJ2-1, with a possible D match to TRBD2 (5 bases). The ends were cut back, 6 bases at V and 1 base at J, with 14 bases in the middle. The CDR3 runs to 15 residues. CDR1 is SGHRS, CDR2 YFSETQ, per germline. In nucleotides, the CDR3 is TGCGCCAGCACCCCCGACCCGGGGTCCTACAATGAGCAGTTCTTC. Translation gives CASTPDPGSYNEQFF.

This clonotype was observed a few times. At one of its ends the junction is not consistent with the germline gene, which may arise from a read error. The chain carries TRBV3-1 and TRBJ2-6; D is unclear. This CDR3 is built from 15 residues. Looked up from germline, CDR1 is LGHDT and CDR2 is YNNKEL (reference sequence). The CDR3 DNA is TGTGCCAGCACCCAACTTGGATCTGGGGCCAACGTCCTGACTTTC. It codes for CASTQLGSGANVLTF. The full variable domain, in which reference TRBV3-1 and TRBJ2-6 provide the parts outside the CDR3, is DTAVSQTPKYLVTQMGNDKSIKCEQNLGHDTMYWYKQDSKKFLKIMFSYNNKELIINETVPNRFSPKSPDKAHLNLHINSLELGDSAVYFCASTQLGSGANVLTFGAGSRLTVL.

The genes are TRBV24-1 and TRBJ2-1, with D possibly being TRBD1 or TRBD2 (5 bases each). The germline CDR1 and CDR2 sequences are KGHDR and SFDVKD. With 4 bases removed from V and 4 bases from J, the gap between germline ends came to 13 bases. The CDR3 extends over 15 amino acids. The CDR3, as DNA: TGTGCCACCAGTGAGGGACGGGGTAAATACAATGAGCAGTTCTTC. The encoded protein is CATSEGRGKYNEQFF.

This clonotype came up many times. This sequence joins TRBV28 and TRBJ2-1; 10 nucleotides line up with TRBD2. Germline loops: CDR1 MDHEN, CDR2 SYDVKM. This CDR3 has 14 residues. J was trimmed by 7 bases and V by 6 bases; bases with no gene match: 6. In DNA, the CDR3 is TGTGCCAGCAGGAGCGGGAGGGCCCGGAATGAGCAGTTCTTC. Protein sequence: CASRSGRARNEQFF.

This clonotype was seen repeatedly, ten times or more. The rearrangement uses TRBV29-1 and TRBJ2-1, with TRBD1 identical over 7 bases. With V trimmed by 5 bases and J by 4 bases, 2 bases remained unmatched. CDR1 is SQVTM, CDR2 ANQGSEA, per germline. This CDR3 region has 12 residues. CDR3 nucleotides: TGCAGCGTTACAGGGGATTACAATGAGCAGTTCTTC. Protein product: CSVTGDYNEQFF.

Many counts were recorded for this clonotype. J is TRBJ2-1 and V is TRBV5-1, with 7 bases aligning to TRBD2. The J segment lost 2 bases and the V segment lost 2 bases, leaving 7 bases of the junction unmatched. The CDR3 is 16 residues long. From germline, CDR1 is SGHRS and CDR2 YFSETQ. CDR3 DNA: TGCGCCAGCAGCTTTCGAGCTAGCGGAGCCTACAATGAGCAGTTCTTC. Translation: CASSFRASGAYNEQFF. The entire variable domain, with the rest obtained from reference TRBV5-1 and TRBJ2-1, is as follows: KAGVTQTPRYLIKTRGQQVTLSCSPISGHRSVSWYQQTPGQGLQFLFEYFSETQRNKGNFPGRFSGRQFSNSRSEMNVSTLELGDSALYLCASSFRASGAYNEQFFGPGTRLTVL.

Worth noting for this clonotype: A read error may be the cause here, since a much bigger clone is one base away. The chain couples TRBV20-1 to TRBJ2-3; TRBD2 might be the D (5 bases). Trimming shortened V by 3 bases and J by 0 bases, and 19 bases separated the two germline ends. In germline, CDR1 is DFQATT, CDR2 SNEGSKA (reference sequence). The CDR3 has 17 residues. The DNA for the CDR3 is TGCAGTGCTAGCGCTCGCCGGACGTTAGCGAGCACAGATACGCAGTATTTT. Translation gives CSASARRTLASTDTQYF.

This clonotype was observed a few times. The genes are TRBV5-1 and TRBJ1-6; tentatively, D is TRBD1 (5 bases). CDR1 is SGHRS, CDR2 YFSETQ, per germline. CDR3 length: 15 amino acids. Trimming took off 3 bases at V and 8 bases at J, with 15 bases between the two ends. Written as DNA, the CDR3 is TGCGCCAGCAGCTCACGACCGGGGGACTATTCACCCCTCCACTTT. Protein: CASSSRPGDYSPLHF.

The gene calls are TRBV6-1 and TRBJ2-1; D is unresolved. V dropped 7 bases and J dropped 2 bases, with 9 bases sitting between them. CDR1 and CDR2 (germline): MNHNS, SASEGT. CDR3 length: 13 residues. In DNA, the CDR3 is TGTGCCAGCACGGCATCACCCTACAATGAGCAGTTCTTC. It yields the protein CASTASPYNEQFF.

J is TRBJ2-7 and V is TRBV6-1, with D hard to call. The V gene's germline CDR1 is MNHNS and CDR2 SASEGT. The CDR3 totals 13 residues. Trimming cost V 6 bases and J 0 bases, with 9 bases left between them. The CDR3 protein is CASRALSSYEQYF. The CDR3 DNA reads as TGTGCCAGCAGGGCCCTCAGCTCCTACGAGCAGTACTTC.

The chain is built from TRBV7-2 and TRBJ2-1, with TRBD2 matching 8 bases. V trimming: 1 base; J trimming: 6 bases; junction bases outside the gene matches: 8. The CDR3 covers 16 residues. Germline CDR1 and CDR2: SGHTA and FQGNSA. CDR3 DNA sequence: TGTGCCAGCAGCTTAGGTGGGACTAGTTACGGCAATGAGCAGTTCTTC. Amino acid sequence: CASSLGGTSYGNEQFF.

This clonotype came up many times. The chain carries TRBV29-1 and TRBJ1-1, with D possibly TRBD1 on 5 matching bases. The CDR3 spans 12 residues. Germline lookup yields CDR1 SQVTM and CDR2 ANQGSEA. Between the trimmed V and J ends, which lost 4 bases and 5 bases, there was a span of 11 bases. CDR3 coding DNA: TGCAGCGTTGTGCAGGGTCGGACTGAAGCTTTCTTT. Translation gives CSVVQGRTEAFF. The whole variable domain, remainder taken from reference TRBV29-1 and TRBJ1-1, is SAVISQKPSRDICQRGTSLTIQCQVDSQVTMMFWYRQQPGQSLTLIATANQGSEATYESGFVIDKFPISRPNLTFSTLTVSNMSPEDSSIYLCSVVQGRTEAFFGQGTRLTVV.

There are a few counts of this clonotype. V and J are TRBV29-1 and TRBJ1-1, with TRBD1 as a possible D gene (5 bases). Trimming left V 4 bases short and J 3 bases short, with 12 bases between. CDR3 size: 13 residues. Germline V lookup: CDR1 SQVTM, CDR2 ANQGSEA. The CDR3 region is CSVVGGGYTEAFF. CDR3 bases: TGCAGCGTTGTTGGGGGGGGGTACACTGAAGCTTTCTTT.

The chain couples TRBV3-1 to TRBJ2-3, with a tentative D call TRBD1 (6 bases). Germline V CDR1 and CDR2: LGHDT, YNNKEL (reference sequence). The V and J ends lost 2 bases and 6 bases respectively, with 12 bases between them. CDR3 length: 14 residues. CDR3 coding DNA: TGTGCCAGCAGCCAATTGCAGGGGCAGGATACGCAGTATTTT. It is translated as CASSQLQGQDTQYF.

This clonotype occurred a few times. The chain employs TRBV12-2 and TRBJ2-5; TRBD2 is the table's D call, not checked against the DNA. TRBV12-2 is a known pseudogene. CDR3 size: 15 residues. Written as DNA, the CDR3 is TGTGCAAGTCGCTTATTTGCGGGACTCCAAGAGACCCAGTACTTC. Amino acid sequence: CASRLFAGLQETQYF.

V usage is TRBV4-3 and J usage is TRBJ2-2; TRBD1 aligns across 10 bases. V dropped 1 base and J dropped 4; count of bases not matched to a gene: 6. CDR3 size: 17 residues. Germline CDR1 LGHNA, CDR2 YSLEER. DNA for the CDR3: TGCGCCAGCAGCCAAGCCGGGACAGGGGTTTTCACCGGGGAGCTGTTTTTT. Residues: CASSQAGTGVFTGELFF.

In this sample, this clonotype turned up many times. This chain joins TRBV5-1 and TRBJ2-1, with 12 bases identical to TRBD2. V lost 1 base to trimming and J lost 6 bases; unmatched junction nucleotides: 5. From germline, CDR1 is SGHRS and CDR2 YFSETQ. This CDR3 has 16 residues. CDR3 bases: TGCGCCAGCAGCTTGAGTGTGACTAGCGGGAGCAATGAGCAGTTCTTC. This sequence encodes CASSLSVTSGSNEQFF.

This clonotype showed up many times. This sequence joins TRBV12-3 or TRBV12-4 and TRBJ2-1; TRBD2 matches 9 bases. The CDR3 is 13 amino acids. Losses at the gene ends were 5 bases for V and 14 bases for J; bases not matched to a gene: 10. This CDR3 is CASSRHGLASEFF. The DNA for the CDR3 is TGTGCCAGCAGTCGACACGGACTAGCGTCGGAGTTCTTC.

This clonotype was observed many times. J is TRBJ2-1 and V is TRBV5-1; D is perhaps TRBD1 (5 bases). V gave up 4 bases and J gave up 6 bases, with 14 bases separating them. Germline values: CDR1 SGHRS, CDR2 YFSETQ. CDR3 length: 14 amino acids. The chain's CDR3 is CASSQRTTGNEQFF. The CDR3 DNA sequence: TGCGCCAGCAGCCAAAGGACAACAGGCAATGAGCAGTTCTTC.

The chain uses TRBV7-9 and TRBJ2-5; the D is unclear. Germline values: CDR1 SEHNR, CDR2 FQNEAQ (reference sequence). This CDR3 region has 16 residues. The V and J ends lost 1 base and 2 bases respectively, with 14 bases between them. CDR3: CASSLGVSTQQETQYF. The CDR3 nucleotides are TGTGCCAGCAGCTTAGGGGTCTCGACACAACAAGAGACCCAGTACTTC.

This clonotype was counted a few times. The rearrangement joins TRBV14 to TRBJ2-3; D not resolved. This CDR3 is 15 amino acids long. Germline V gene data show CDR1 as SGHDN and CDR2 as FVKESK. Trimming cost V 0 bases and J 2 bases, with 9 bases left between them. The CDR3 nucleotides read TGTGCCAGCAGCCAAGACCGGACCTACACAGATACGCAGTATTTT. The encoded protein is CASSQDRTYTDTQYF.

This clonotype was detected many times. The gene calls are TRBV5-1 and TRBJ1-4; 9 bases map to TRBD1. This CDR3 contains 14 residues. V lost 2 bases to trimming and J lost 7 bases; unmatched junction nucleotides: 3. CDR1 and CDR2 from the germline V gene are SGHRS and YFSETQ. CDR3 protein: CASSLQGAREKLFF. The DNA for the CDR3 is TGCGCCAGCAGCTTACAGGGGGCGCGTGAAAAACTGTTTTTT.

This clonotype has a count of ten or more. This chain connects TRBV9 to TRBJ2-2, with a weak D call TRBD2 (5 bases). In germline, CDR1 is SGDLS, CDR2 YYNGEE. This CDR3 comprises 15 residues. V was clipped by 0 bases and J by 4 bases, with 10 bases between them. For the CDR3, the DNA is TGTGCCAGCAGCGTAGGGGAGAAAGTCACCGGGGAGCTGTTTTTT. This sequence encodes CASSVGEKVTGELFF.

This clonotype was found many times. This chain joins TRBV12-3 or TRBV12-4 and TRBJ1-3, with D maybe TRBD1 (6 bases). V was pared by 4 bases and J by 0 bases, with 7 bases between. The CDR3 has 14 residues. The CDR3 coding sequence is TGTGCCAGCAGTTGGGACATCTCTGGAAACACCATATATTTT. This translates into CASSWDISGNTIYF.